This T cell receptor beta chain derives from a study of T cells in Graves' hyperthyroidism and ophthalmopathy (dated by TCRdb to the late 2010s). With regard to the full study: Peripheral blood was collected at initial diagnosis, before any treatment. According to the paper, TCR Vbeta CDR3 sequencing was carried out on approximately 140 peripheral blood samples, which came from about 45 ophthalmopathy, 70 to 80 hyperthyroidism and 17 progressor patients. To identify distinguishing TCR V-J signatures, a discovery cohort of some 99 patients was used, comprising under 45 with Graves' ophthalmopathy and around 60 with stable Graves' hyperthyroidism. The study also compared thyroid tissue and blood T-cell repertoires from roughly 6 Graves' hyperthyroidism patients. Whether ophthalmopathy could be predicted prospectively was tested in an independent validation cohort made up of fewer than 20 hyperthyroidism patients plus 17 patients who later progressed to ophthalmopathy. The 100 or so discovery patients were randomly divided into training and test sets at a 7:3 ratio. After blood sampling, hyperthyroidism patients were treated with methimazole at a starting dose of 30 mg daily, and ophthalmopathy patients were treated with high-dose intravenous methylprednisolone.

The TCR beta CDR3 regions were amplified from the RNA transcripts. A first-round RT-PCR of the TCR CDR3 used the HTBI primer set with the Qiagen OneStep RT-PCR kit. A second multiplex PCR round built the libraries, followed by size selection and purification. Sequencing of the libraries was done on an Illumina HiSeq2000 using paired-end 100 bp reads. The original methods were these. SOAPnuke was used to process the raw data, removing reads that contained adapters or uncalled bases, had a mean Phred below 15, or lacked an exact match to the constant primer or identifier. COPE v1.2.5 was used to merge high-quality paired reads, and clonotypes were defined as unique nucleotide sequences. MiTCR v1.1 was used to align clonotypes to the IMGT TRBV, TRBD and TRBJ reference segments. Analysis was restricted to V-J combinations with a frequency above 0.0001, which covered roughly 99% of repertoires. A TCS score was defined as the ratio of F50 (clonal expansion) to E x V (chaos), with BLOSUM62-based TCRdist applied between CDR3 peptides within each V-J. Welch's t-statistics and random forest reduced 450 to 600 V-J features to 10 to 15, which were used in a naive Bayes classifier (R e1071). TCRdb handled the public reads itself, with Q25 trimming in fastp and clone calling in MiXCR, and kept productive beta chains. Here each entry gathers all rows of one CDR3 protein and keeps the most common genes and DNA. None of the V and J calls come from the authors' own analysis; TCRdb made them. Counted in this sample were under 350,000 distinct CDR3 sequences; over 20% of them appeared once. The leading ten clones occupy about 50% of the sample.

Graves' hyperthyroidism was defined as stable when no progression to ophthalmopathy occurred over 18 months of follow-up. The hyperthyroidism patients were between 18 and 65 years old and newly diagnosed, with a disease duration of less than 2 months. Exclusion was applied to patients with uncontrolled infections, other autoimmune diseases, pregnancy or lactation. Diagnoses were established on the basis of clinical symptoms, serum thyroxine and TRAb, thyroid ultrasound, and orbital computed tomography. PBMCs were separated from approximately 10 ml of fresh peripheral blood using Ficoll-Paque density gradient centrifugation. Total RNA was extracted using Trizol reagent, and RNA quality was assessed on an Agilent 2100 Bioanalyzer. Results and caveats for the whole study, not just this receptor: Ophthalmopathy was separated from stable hyperthyroidism by a 13 V-J signature model, with 85% to 90% sensitivity and around 81% specificity obtained in cross-validation and 80%/75% obtained in testing. Blood samples also contained most of the expanded thyroid clonotypes (frequency above 0.001), which suggests that blood repertoires may reflect thyroid immune responses. During validation, the model predicted progression to ophthalmopathy a median of about 6.5 months ahead of onset, with around 71% sensitivity and under 85% specificity. Sample size was not statistically predetermined, and blinding of investigators to group allocation was not performed.

CDR1 and CDR2 are drawn from the germline V gene (reference sequence): LGHDT, YNNKEL. Inclusive of the bounding cysteine and phenylalanine, the CDR3 is 16 residues long. Here the CDR3 DNA is all that survives: 48 bases in frame from base 1. V loses 4 bases of germline sequence and J loses 1 base, and the interval between the two ends is 17 bases. At least ten counts were recorded for this clonotype. What antigen it recognizes has not been identified. No much larger clone exists at a distance of one base, and base qualities are not known. The chain uses TRBV3-1 and TRBJ2-7; the D match is possibly TRBD1 or TRBD2, with 6 bases aligned in each. The receptor was derived from a woman aged 45-59 years with Graves' hyperthyroidism. Source material: blood. CDR3 reads: CASSLEPGALSYEQYF. The DNA sequence follows: TGTGCCAGCAGCCTGGAACCGGGGGCCCTTTCCTACGAGCAGTACTTC.